The T cell receptor beta chain described here comes from a study of T cells in Graves' hyperthyroidism and ophthalmopathy. Amplified TCR beta CDR3 regions came from RNA transcripts. HTBI primers were the set used in a first-round RT-PCR of the TCR CDR3. TCRdb reprocessed the multiplex PCR reads via MiXCR and lists one record per CDR3 protein. The sample records approximately 700,000 distinct CDR3 sequences, 16% being singletons. The CDR3 has 17 amino acids. Germline V gene sequence: CDR1 SGHVS, CDR2 FQNEAQ. V lost 0 bases and J 3 bases, leaving 14 bases between the germline ends. The rearrangement links TRBV7-8 to TRBJ1-4; TRBD1 is a possible D gene (6 bases). Sequenced input: blood. The sequence came from a man between 18 and 35 years old with Graves' hyperthyroidism. For the CDR3, the DNA is TGTGCCAGCAGCTTAGCGGGGGCTCTATCCTCTAATGAAAAACTGTTTTTT. It specifies CASSLAGALSSNEKLFF.